This T cell receptor (beta chain) was sequenced for a study of CD8 T cells in Susac syndrome. Study-wide results and caveats: The study admitted that it had a relatively small number of individuals in its TCR sequencing and HLA analysis.

V was clipped by 0 bases and J by 2 bases, with 12 bases between them. This CDR3 contains 15 residues. Germline lookup yields CDR1 SGHDT and CDR2 YYEEEE. With random hexamers, 0.5 to 1 ug RNA was reverse transcribed. TCR beta CDR3 was amplified by immunoSEQ multiplex PCR. This amplification extended across 54 Vbeta and 13 Jbeta segments. Each CDR3 protein gets one entry after TCRdb re-called the immunoSEQ multiplex PCR reads with MiXCR. The sample shows tens of thousands of distinct CDR3 sequences, around 94% of them seen only once. This clonotype was detected a few times. Its antigen is not known. The controls were healthy donors who were matched for age and sex. Isolation of CD8+ and CD4+ T cells was performed negatively, whereas enrichment of TEMRA cells was done by FACS.

Sequenced: CD8+ T cells from PBMCs. The receptor was derived from a human donor in good health. This rearrangement joins TRBV5-6 to TRBJ2-7; D assignment may be TRBD1 or TRBD2 (5 bases each). CDR3 DNA: TGTGCCAGCAGCTTGGGTCCTGAGGGGCCCTACGAGCAGTACTTC. Translating it yields CASSLGPEGPYEQYF.